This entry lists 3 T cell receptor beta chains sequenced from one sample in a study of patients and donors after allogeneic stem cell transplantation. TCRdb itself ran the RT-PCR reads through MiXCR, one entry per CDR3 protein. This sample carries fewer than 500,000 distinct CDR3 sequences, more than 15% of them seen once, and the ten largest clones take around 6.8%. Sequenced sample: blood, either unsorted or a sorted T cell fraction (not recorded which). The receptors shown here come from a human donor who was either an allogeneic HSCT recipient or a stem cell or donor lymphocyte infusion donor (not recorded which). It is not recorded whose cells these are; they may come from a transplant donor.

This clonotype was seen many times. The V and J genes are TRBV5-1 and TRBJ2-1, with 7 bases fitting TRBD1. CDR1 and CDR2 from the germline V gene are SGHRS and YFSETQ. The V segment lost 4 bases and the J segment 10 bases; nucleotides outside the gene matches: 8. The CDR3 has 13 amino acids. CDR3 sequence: CASSPNRGSEQFF. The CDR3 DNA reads TGCGCCAGCAGCCCGAACAGGGGATCAGAGCAGTTCTTC.

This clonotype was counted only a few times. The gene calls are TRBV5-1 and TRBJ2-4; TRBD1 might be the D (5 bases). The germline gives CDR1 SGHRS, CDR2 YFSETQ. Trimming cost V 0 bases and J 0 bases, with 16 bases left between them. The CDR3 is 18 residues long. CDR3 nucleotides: TGCGCCAGCAGCTTGGGCTCGTCTACAGGCCTAGCCAAAAACATTCAGTACTTC. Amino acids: CASSLGSSTGLAKNIQYF.

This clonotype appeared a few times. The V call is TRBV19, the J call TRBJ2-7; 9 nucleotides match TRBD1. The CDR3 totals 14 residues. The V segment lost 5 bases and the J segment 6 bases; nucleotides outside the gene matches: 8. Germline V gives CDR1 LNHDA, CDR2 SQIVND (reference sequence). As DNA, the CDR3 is TGTGCCAGTAGTTACCGGGACAGGGTAGGCGAGCAGTACTTC. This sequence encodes CASSYRDRVGEQYF. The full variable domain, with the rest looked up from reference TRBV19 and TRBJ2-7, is DGGITQSPKYLFRKEGQNVTLSCEQNLNHDAMYWYRQDPGQGLRLIYYSQIVNDFQKGDIAEGYSVSREKKESFPLTVTSAQKNPTAFYLCASSYRDRVGEQYFGPGTRLTVT.